One TCR beta chain is described in this entry. When the RNA was reverse transcribed, random hexamers were used with an input of roughly 0.5 to 1 ug. Across 54 Vbeta and 13 Jbeta, immunoSEQ multiplex PCR amplified TCR beta CDR3. TCRdb fed the immunoSEQ multiplex PCR reads into MiXCR, producing one record per CDR3 protein. The table records a few hundred thousand distinct CDR3 sequences, more than 75% of them present only once. These data are taken from a study of CD8 T cells in Susac syndrome. FACS was used to enrich TEMRA cells, whereas the CD8+ and CD4+ T cells were obtained by negative isolation. Germline CDR1 reads SGDLS; CDR2 reads YYNGEE. Trimming stripped 3 bases from V and 3 bases from J, with 17 bases between. This CDR3 comprises 16 residues.

The sample was CD8+ T cells from PBMCs. This chain uses TRBV9 with TRBJ2-3; D is perhaps TRBD1 or TRBD2 (5 bases each). The receptor comes from a human donor with multiple sclerosis. The CDR3 sequence is CASSGPPGTTTDTQYF. CDR3 in DNA: TGTGCCAGCAGCGGGCCACCGGGGACCACGACAGATACGCAGTATTTT.